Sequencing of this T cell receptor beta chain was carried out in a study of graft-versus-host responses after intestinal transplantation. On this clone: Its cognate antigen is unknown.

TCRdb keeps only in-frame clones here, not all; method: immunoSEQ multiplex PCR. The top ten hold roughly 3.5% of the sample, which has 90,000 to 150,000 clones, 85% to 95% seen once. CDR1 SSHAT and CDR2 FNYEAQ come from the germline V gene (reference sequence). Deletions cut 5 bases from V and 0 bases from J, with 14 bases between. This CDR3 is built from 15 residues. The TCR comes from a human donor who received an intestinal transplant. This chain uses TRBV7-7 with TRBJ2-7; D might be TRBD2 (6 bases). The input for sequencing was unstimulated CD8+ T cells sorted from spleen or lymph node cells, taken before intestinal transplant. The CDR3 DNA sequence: TGTGCCAGCAGCCAGGGCGCGGGGAGCTCCTACGAGCAGTACTTC. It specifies CASSQGAGSSYEQYF.